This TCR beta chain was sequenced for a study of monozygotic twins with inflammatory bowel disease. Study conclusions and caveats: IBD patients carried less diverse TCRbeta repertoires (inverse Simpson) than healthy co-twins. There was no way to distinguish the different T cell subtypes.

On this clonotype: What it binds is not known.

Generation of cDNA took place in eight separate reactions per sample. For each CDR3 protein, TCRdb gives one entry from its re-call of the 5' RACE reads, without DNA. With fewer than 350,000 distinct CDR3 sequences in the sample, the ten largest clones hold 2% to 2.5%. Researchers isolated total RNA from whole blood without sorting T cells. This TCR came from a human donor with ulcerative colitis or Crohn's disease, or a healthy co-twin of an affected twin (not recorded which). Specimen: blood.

CDR3 sequence: CAISRGGLYNEQFF. This rearrangement joins TRBV10-3 to TRBJ2-1. The CDR3 runs 14 residues. CDR1 is ENHRY, CDR2 SYGVKD, per germline.